The 22 T cell receptor beta chains listed next were all sequenced from one sample in a study of cytomegalovirus exposure and HLA in healthy donors. Assay: immunoSEQ multiplex PCR; the TCRdb copy retains only in-frame clones and omits some. The repertoire includes over 85,000 clones, roughly 90% of them detected once, and almost 1.5% sits in the top ten. The sequenced material came from PBMCs. Receptor source: a woman in her twenties or thirties in good health and CMV-seropositive.

The chain employs TRBV2 and TRBJ2-4, with a tentative D call TRBD1 (5 bases). The CDR3 is 12 residues long. Germline lookup yields CDR1 SNHLY and CDR2 FYNNEI. V dropped 3 bases and J dropped 8 bases, with 8 bases sitting between them. CDR3 residues: CASSDQGHIQYF. The CDR3 region has the DNA TGTGCCAGCAGTGATCAGGGTCACATTCAGTACTTC. Full variable domain (missing parts from reference TRBV2 and TRBJ2-4): EPEVTQTPSHQVTQMGQEVILRCVPISNHLYFYWYRQILGQKVEFLVSFYNNEISEKSEIFDDQFSVERPDGSNFTLKIRSTKLEDSAMYFCASSDQGHIQYFGAGTRLSVL.

This CDR3 reads CASSLARGPEQYF. The CDR3 nucleotides are TGTGCCAGCAGCTTGGCCAGGGGGCCCGAGCAGTACTTC. V is TRBV5-6 and J is TRBJ2-7; 8 bases match TRBD1. V was clipped by 0 bases and J by 6 bases; unmatched bases: 2. Germline V gene sequence: CDR1 SGHDT, CDR2 YYEEEE. CDR3 length equals 13 residues.

The chain joins TRBV2 to TRBJ2-4; a possible D gene is TRBD1 (5 bases). Germline CDR1 SNHLY, CDR2 FYNNEI. This CDR3 is built from 13 residues. The V and J ends lost 6 bases and 9 bases respectively, with 15 bases between them. In DNA form, the CDR3 reads TGTGCCAGCAGCCCCATCAGGGAAGGCATTCAGTACTTC. Translated, it gives CASSPIREGIQYF.

The rearrangement links TRBV2 to TRBJ2-7; 10 nucleotides line up with TRBD1. Germline CDR1 is SNHLY and CDR2 is FYNNEI. J lost 5 bases, V lost 3 bases, and 13 bases had no gene match. This CDR3 comprises 17 residues. The CDR3 DNA reads TGTGCCAGCAGTGATGCTGCCGGGGACAGGGGACGGAACGAGCAGTACTTC. Translation gives CASSDAAGDRGRNEQYF.

Here the CDR3 DNA reads TGTGCCAGTAGCGCCGGGACAGGGGCCCACTATGGCTACACCTTC. It is translated as CASSAGTGAHYGYTF. The V gene is TRBV19, the J gene TRBJ1-2; TRBD1 agrees at 10 bases. After removal of 6 bases from V and 3 bases from J, the junction contained 7 bases not matched to a gene. Per germline, CDR1 LNHDA and CDR2 SQIVND (reference sequence). The CDR3 has 15 amino acids.

The rearrangement links TRBV30 to TRBJ1-2, with D unresolved. V was shortened by 2 bases and J by 2 bases, with 24 bases between the two germline ends. Germline values: CDR1 GTSNPN, CDR2 SVGIG (reference sequence). This CDR3 contains 18 residues. CDR3 coding DNA: TGTGCCTGGAGTCCCCCGGGGTTGAGGGTCAACATCAACTATGGCTACACCTTC. Translating gives CAWSPPGLRVNINYGYTF.

This chain connects TRBV6-6 to TRBJ1-2; TRBD1 might be the D (5 bases). The CDR3 length is 12 residues. V was clipped by 7 bases and J by 8 bases, with 14 bases between them. Germline V gene lookup returns CDR1 MNHNY and CDR2 SVGAGI (reference sequence). DNA for the CDR3: TGTGCCAGCACTCACAGGATGGACGGCTACACCTTC. It is translated as CASTHRMDGYTF.

This rearrangement joins TRBV6-6 to TRBJ2-3; D is possibly TRBD2 (6 bases). The CDR3 sequence is 15 residues long. Per germline, CDR1 MNHNY and CDR2 SVGAGI (reference sequence). The germline V and J ends were trimmed by 5 bases and 0 bases, with 12 bases remaining between them. CDR3 sequence reads: CASSRQTSSTDTQYF. The DNA of the CDR3 is TGTGCCAGCAGTCGCCAGACTAGTAGCACAGATACGCAGTATTTT.

The rearrangement joins TRBV4-1 to TRBJ1-4; D is perhaps TRBD1 (5 bases). The CDR3 spans 15 residues. From germline, CDR1 is MGHRA and CDR2 YSYEKL. V lost 1 base and J 5 bases, leaving 11 bases between the germline ends. For the CDR3, the DNA is TGCGCCAGCAGCCAAGTGCGGGGGGGGAATGAAAAACTGTTTTTT. Translated: CASSQVRGGNEKLFF.

The chain links TRBV4-1 to TRBJ1-5, with a possible D match to TRBD1 (6 bases). The germline gives CDR1 MGHRA, CDR2 YSYEKL. The CDR3 runs to 15 residues. V was clipped by 4 bases and J by 5 bases, with 15 bases between them. This chain's CDR3 is CASSRQEAADQPQHF. In nucleotides, the CDR3 is TGCGCCAGCAGCCGACAGGAGGCCGCAGATCAGCCCCAGCATTTT.

The chain uses TRBV5-6 and TRBJ1-2; D uncertain. The V and J ends lost 3 bases and 6 bases respectively, with 12 bases between them. The length of the CDR3 is 13 residues. Germline CDR1 and CDR2: SGHDT and YYEEEE. CDR3 protein: CASSSELLDGYTF. CDR3 nucleotide sequence: TGTGCCAGCAGCTCTGAACTGTTGGATGGCTACACCTTC.

This rearrangement joins TRBV11-1 to TRBJ2-1; D might be TRBD2 (10 bases). Trimming took 5 bases from V and 16 from J, leaving 24 bases between them. Germline CDR1 reads SGHAT; CDR2 reads FQDESV (reference sequence). The CDR3 is 14 residues long. The CDR3 is CASSKDRGLAIVFF. CDR3 coding DNA: TGTGCCAGCAGCAAGGACAGGGGACTAGCGATCGTATTCTTC. The whole variable domain, remainder taken from reference TRBV11-1 and TRBJ2-1, is EAEVAQSPRYKITEKSQAVAFWCDPISGHATLYWYRQILGQGPELLVQFQDESVVDDSQLPKDRFSAERLKGVDSTLKIQPAELGDSAMYLCASSKDRGLAIVFFGPGTRLTVL.

The CDR3 loop reads CASSLLRYEQYF. DNA for the CDR3: TGTGCCAGCAGCCTCTTGAGATACGAGCAGTACTTC. The gene calls are TRBV2 and TRBJ2-7; D remains ambiguous. The CDR3 has 12 residues. V was shortened by 6 bases and J by 4 bases, with 10 bases between the two germline ends. The germline CDR1 and CDR2 sequences are SNHLY and FYNNEI.

The chain recombines TRBV5-1 with TRBJ2-1; 12 bases fit TRBD2. This CDR3 comprises 19 residues. Germline trimming cut 3 bases from V and 0 bases from J; bases unmatched to any gene: 10. CDR1 and CDR2 (germline): SGHRS, YFSETQ. The CDR3 sequence is CASSSEGGTSGRSYNEQFF. The CDR3 nucleotides are TGCGCCAGCAGCTCGGAGGGGGGGACTAGCGGGCGCTCCTACAATGAGCAGTTCTTC. The variable domain in full, completed from reference TRBV5-1 and TRBJ2-1, reads KAGVTQTPRYLIKTRGQQVTLSCSPISGHRSVSWYQQTPGQGLQFLFEYFSETQRNKGNFPGRFSGRQFSNSRSEMNVSTLELGDSALYLCASSSEGGTSGRSYNEQFFGPGTRLTVL.

J is TRBJ1-4 and V is TRBV6-5; D is perhaps TRBD1 (6 bases). CDR1 MNHEY and CDR2 SVGAGI come from the germline V gene. V lost 6 bases to trimming and J lost 7 bases, with 18 bases between them. The CDR3 has 15 amino acids. The CDR3 sequence is CASSPGDRLAEKLFF. CDR3 nucleotides: TGTGCCAGCAGCCCCGGCGACAGGCTTGCTGAAAAACTGTTTTTT.

This chain joins TRBV2 and TRBJ1-6, with TRBD1 as a possible D gene (5 bases). Per the germline V gene, CDR1 is SNHLY and CDR2 is FYNNEI. There are 14 residues in the CDR3. Between the trimmed V and J ends, which lost 7 bases and 13 bases, there was a span of 20 bases. CDR3 nucleotides: TGTGCCAGCACTGTAGACAGTCTCGGTTCGCCCCTCCACTTT. Its protein product is CASTVDSLGSPLHF.

The rearrangement links TRBV2 to TRBJ2-1; D gene ambiguous. CDR1 and CDR2 (germline): SNHLY, FYNNEI. The CDR3 has 12 amino acids. V lost 6 bases, J lost 5 bases, and 8 bases lay in between. CDR3 sequence: CASSYADNEQFF. The CDR3 coding sequence is TGTGCCAGCAGCTACGCGGACAATGAGCAGTTCTTC.

The rearrangement links TRBV4-2 to TRBJ2-7; no clear D gene. V was shortened by 0 bases and J by 7 bases, with 10 bases between the two germline ends. The CDR3 length is 13 residues. CDR1 is LGHNA, CDR2 YNFKEQ, per germline. CDR3 nucleotides: TGTGCCAGCAGCCAAGAGCGCGCCGGGGAGCAGTACTTC. Protein product: CASSQERAGEQYF.

This sequence joins TRBV11-2 and TRBJ2-5, with D maybe TRBD1 (6 bases). CDR3 length equals 14 residues. V lost 4 bases to trimming and J lost 4 bases, with 13 bases between them. Germline V gene lookup returns CDR1 SGHAT and CDR2 FQNNGV. The CDR3 DNA is TGTGCCAGCAGCTCTACAGGGTCGGGAGAGACCCAGTACTTC. Encoded protein: CASSSTGSGETQYF.

The chain joins TRBV7-9 to TRBJ2-7; D may be TRBD2 (8 bases). Trimming took off 5 bases at V and 5 bases at J, with 22 bases between the two ends. This CDR3 spans 16 amino acids. CDR1 and CDR2 from the germline V gene are SEHNR and FQNEAQ (reference sequence). The CDR3 nucleotides read TGTGCCAGCAGCCCTCGGGGGGGACAGAAGGAGGACGAGCAGTACTTC. Protein: CASSPRGGQKEDEQYF. Based on the CDR3 plus reference TRBV7-9 and TRBJ2-7, the full variable domain is DTGVSQNPRHKITKRGQNVTFRCDPISEHNRLYWYRQTLGQGPEFLTYFQNEAQLEKSRLLSDRFSAERPKGSFSTLEIQRTEQGDSAMYLCASSPRGGQKEDEQYFGPGTRLTVT.

This sequence joins TRBV5-1 and TRBJ1-2; maybe TRBD1 (6 bases). The CDR3 extends over 15 amino acids. Trimming took off 0 bases at V and 0 bases at J, with 9 bases between the two ends. Per the germline V gene, CDR1 is SGHRS and CDR2 is YFSETQ. This CDR3 reads CASSLAGTTNYGYTF. Here the CDR3 DNA reads TGCGCCAGCAGCTTGGCCGGGACAACTAACTATGGCTACACCTTC.

The rearrangement joins TRBV6-4 to TRBJ2-1; 11 bases align to TRBD2. This CDR3 is 16 amino acids long. V shed 5 bases and J 8 bases; nucleotides not matched to a gene: 11. Germline CDR1 and CDR2: MRHNA and SNTAGT. The CDR3 DNA sequence: TGTGCCAGCAGTCCGACTAGCGGGATAGGGAAATATGAGCAGTTCTTC. Protein sequence: CASSPTSGIGKYEQFF.